The 8 T cell receptor beta chains below were found in one sample sequenced in a study of shared clonotypes between healthy human individuals (dated by TCRdb to 2020 to 2022). The library was generated by the immunoSEQ multiplex PCR assay. Held by TCRdb, this immuneACCESS table contains in-frame sequences only and omits some clones. Under half of the omission traces to an unresolved V gene where checked; the cause of the rest is unknown. Present in this sample are about 1 million clones, approximately 70% of which were seen just once. Clones ranked in the top ten supply about 1.5% of the sample. The sequencing sample was made of memory CD4+ T cells sorted from blood. The cell subset or site label here, explained by the study, means: CD45RA-negative fraction. The receptors come from a man between 18 and 35 years old in good health.

This chain links TRBV27 with TRBJ1-1; D ambiguous. The germline V gene has CDR1 MNHEY and CDR2 SMNVEV (reference sequence). Trimming took 10 bases from V and 3 from J, leaving 15 bases between them. The CDR3 runs to 13 residues. This chain's CDR3 is CATPPGVDTEAFF. The CDR3 DNA reads TGTGCCACTCCACCCGGGGTGGACACTGAAGCTTTCTTT.

The gene calls are TRBV30 and TRBJ2-5, with TRBD2 matching 11 bases. The J call is in doubt because the DNA end fits TRBJ2-7 better. The CDR3 covers 15 residues. Looked up from germline, CDR1 is GTSNPN and CDR2 is SVGIG (reference sequence). Here the CDR3 DNA reads TGTGCCTGGAGTGTACTACTAGCGGGAGAGGGCGAGCAGTACTTC. This translates into CAWSVLLAGEGEQYF.

This clone was counted a single time. V usage is TRBV19 and J usage is TRBJ2-3, with a weak D call TRBD2 (6 bases). Germline-derived CDR1 and CDR2 are LNHDA and SQIVND (reference sequence). Trimming took off 9 bases at V and 4 bases at J, with 17 bases between the two ends. There are 14 residues in the CDR3. CDR3 coding DNA: TGTGCCAGCAGACTAGTCGGGGGATCAGATACGCAGTATTTT. Protein product: CASRLVGGSDTQYF.

V is TRBV7-8 and J is TRBJ2-1, with no clear D. Germline CDR1 is SGHVS and CDR2 is FQNEAQ. The CDR3 spans 14 residues. Trimming took 2 bases from V and 8 from J, leaving 13 bases between them. CDR3 coding DNA: TGTGCCAGCAGCTTAAGGGCCCCCGAGGATGAGCAGTTCTTC. As protein: CASSLRAPEDEQFF. Full variable domain (remainder filled in from reference TRBV7-8 and TRBJ2-1): GAGVSQSPRYKVAKRGQDVALRCDPISGHVSLFWYQQALGQGPEFLTYFQNEAQLDKSGLPSDRFFAERPEGSVSTLKIQRTQQEDSAVYLCASSLRAPEDEQFFGPGTRLTVL.

Only a few counts were recorded for this clone. This chain connects TRBV9 to TRBJ1-5, with 9 bases that match TRBD1. Germline values: CDR1 SGDLS, CDR2 YYNGEE. The V and J ends lost 3 bases and 5 bases, in that order; junction bases with no gene match: 6. The length of the CDR3 is 15 residues. The CDR3 nucleotides are TGTGCCAGCAGCGGAGGGACAGGGACCTATCAGCCCCAGCATTTT. Amino acid sequence: CASSGGTGTYQPQHF. The entire variable domain, with the rest obtained from reference TRBV9 and TRBJ1-5, is as follows: DSGVTQTPKHLITATGQRVTLRCSPRSGDLSVYWYQQSLDQGLQFLIQYYNGEERAKGNILERFSAQQFPDLHSELNLSSLELGDSALYFCASSGGTGTYQPQHFGDGTRLSIL.

The chain is built from TRBV28 and TRBJ2-3; D possibly corresponds to TRBD2 (6 bases). CDR1 and CDR2 (germline): MDHEN, SYDVKM. This CDR3 has 12 amino acids. The V and J ends lost 5 bases and 4 bases respectively, with 7 bases between them. The CDR3, as DNA: TGTGCCAGCAGTCGACTAGCAGATACGCAGTATTTT. This translates into CASSRLADTQYF.

The V and J genes are TRBV6-1 and TRBJ2-3; D gene unclear. This CDR3 region has 15 residues. Per the germline V gene, CDR1 is MNHNS and CDR2 is SASEGT. Trimming stripped 3 bases from V and 4 bases from J, with 14 bases between. CDR3 bases: TGTGCCAGCAGTGATAGTCTAGTATGGCCAGATACGCAGTATTTT. It yields the protein CASSDSLVWPDTQYF.

V usage is TRBV23-1 and J usage is TRBJ2-3; TRBD2 matches 10 bases. TRBV23-1 is an open reading frame whose function is uncertain. Unmatched junction bases numbered 17, after V lost 3 bases and J lost 2 bases. The CDR3 runs 20 residues. CDR3 in DNA: TGCGCCAGCAGTCACCCCGGGGTAGCGGGAGGCGAAATTCTCACAGATACGCAGTATTTT. Protein sequence: CASSHPGVAGGEILTDTQYF.